Listed below are T cell receptor beta chains from one sample, sequenced in a study of blood T cell repertoires in COVID-19. TCRdb's table, derived via immunoSEQ multiplex PCR, lists solely in-frame clones and lacks some. This sample has 200,000 to 300,000 clones; about 89% occur once, and the top ten carry 2% to 2.5%. Sequenced material: peripheral blood. These receptors all come from a woman between 50 and 59 years old with acute or convalescent COVID-19. Both conserved end residues are part of each CDR3. D genes are given only for firm matches. Size values are once, few and many counts, or a class for expanded clones, and some rows have none.

. | TRBD1 | TRBJ1-1 | TRBV29-1 | TGCAGCGTTCGACAGGGAGGCACTGAAGCTTTCTTT | CSVRQGGTEAFF
. | . | TRBJ1-6 | TRBV7-9 | TGTGCCAGCAGCTTAGACAGGATATCACCCCTCCACTTT | CASSLDRISPLHF
. | TRBD2 | TRBJ2-7 | TRBV27 | TGTGCCAGCAGTTTAGACGCGGGAGGGCTATACGAGCAGTACTTC | CASSLDAGGLYEQYF
. | . | TRBJ2-1 | TRBV7-2 | TGTGCCAGCAGCTTATCGACAGGCTACAATGAGCAGTTCTTC | CASSLSTGYNEQFF
. | TRBD1 | TRBJ1-2 | TRBV29-1 | TGCAGCGTTGAAACAGGGGATACCTCCTTC | CSVETGDTSF
once | TRBD1 | TRBJ1-2 | TRBV28 | TGTGCCAGCAAGTGGACAGGCTATGGCTACACCTTC | CASKWTGYGYTF
. | TRBD2 | TRBJ2-2 | TRBV7-2 | TGTGCCAGCTTAAAATCGGGAGGGAACACCGGGGAGCTGTTTTTT | CASLKSGGNTGELFF
. | . | TRBJ1-4 | TRBV5-1 | TGCGCCAGCAGACGCCTCTTGGTGGGCCCGGATGAAAAACTGTTTTTT | CASRRLLVGPDEKLFF
. | . | TRBJ1-1 | TRBV7-2 | TGTGCCAGCAGCTTACGGGAGACTGAAGCTTTCTTT | CASSLRETEAFF
once | TRBD1 | TRBJ1-4 | TRBV3-1/TRBV3-2 | TGTGCCAGCAGCCCAGGGACAGGGGTCTATGAAAAACTGTTTTTT | CASSPGTGVYEKLFF
. | . | TRBJ2-3 | TRBV5-1 | TGCGCCAGCAGCTTGTTGGCGGGGTCCACAGATACGCAGTATTTT | CASSLLAGSTDTQYF
. | . | TRBJ2-3 | TRBV30 | TGTGCCTGGAGGCCACTAGGCACTAGCACAGATACGCAGTATTTT | CAWRPLGTSTDTQYF
. | TRBD2 | TRBJ2-5 | TRBV4-1 | TGCGCCAGCAGCCAAGTGGGACTACCATTTCTGGAGACCCAGTACTTC | CASSQVGLPFLETQYF
once | TRBD2 | TRBJ2-7 | TRBV9 | TGTGCCAGCAGCGTAGAGGGACTAGCGACCGAGCAGTACTTC | CASSVEGLATEQYF
. | . | TRBJ1-4 | TRBV4-2 | TGTGCCAGCAGCCAAGCAAGGGGGGGAGAAAAACTGTTTTTT | CASSQARGGEKLFF
. | TRBD1 | TRBJ1-4 | TRBV9 | TGTGCCAGCAGCCCCCGGACAGGGATAGGAGCTAATGAAAAACTGTTTTTT | CASSPRTGIGANEKLFF
. | . | TRBJ2-5 | TRBV6-2/TRBV6-3 | TGTGCCAGCAGTTACTCGAGGGGGCAAGAGACCCAGTACTTC | CASSYSRGQETQYF
. | . | TRBJ2-1 | TRBV14 | TGTGCCAGCAGCCAGGACGTGGACAGCTACAATGAGCAGTTCTTC | CASSQDVDSYNEQFF